The 23 T cell receptor beta chains below all came from one sample that was sequenced in a study of patients and donors after allogeneic stem cell transplantation. Using its own MiXCR run on the RT-PCR reads, TCRdb lists one record per CDR3 protein. The table has some 230,000 distinct CDR3 sequences, roughly 15% seen once. The source material was blood, either unsorted or a sorted T cell fraction (not recorded which). Receptor source: a human donor who was either an allogeneic HSCT recipient or a stem cell or donor lymphocyte infusion donor (not recorded which). It is not recorded whose cells these are; they may come from a transplant donor.

This rearrangement joins TRBV7-8 to TRBJ2-3; D ambiguous. V lost 5 bases and J 8 bases, leaving 11 bases between the germline ends. CDR1 and CDR2 from the germline V gene are SGHVS and FQNEAQ. The CDR3 has 12 residues. The DNA for the CDR3 is TGTGCCAGCAGCCCCCGCTTGGGTACGCAGTATTTT. Translated, it gives CASSPRLGTQYF.

This clonotype was seen a few times. The chain uses TRBV20-1 and TRBJ1-2, with unresolved D. CDR1 is DFQATT, CDR2 SNEGSKA, per germline (reference sequence). V was cut by 3 bases and J by 7 bases, with 15 bases left in between. The CDR3 has 13 amino acids. The CDR3 DNA reads as TGCAGTGCTAGGGCCCTGGGAGGCCTTGGCTACACCTTC. Protein: CSARALGGLGYTF.

The J gene is TRBJ2-7, the V gene TRBV11-2; D uncertain. Germline-derived CDR1 and CDR2 are SGHAT and FQNNGV. The CDR3 length is 14 residues. The V and J ends lost 5 bases and 2 bases respectively, with 13 bases between them. CDR3 protein: CASSHNRRTYEQYF. The CDR3 DNA sequence: TGTGCCAGCAGCCACAATAGGCGAACCTACGAGCAGTACTTC.

This clonotype was observed a handful of times. The V call is TRBV12-3 or TRBV12-4, the J call TRBJ1-5; D uncertain. The CDR3 loop spans 13 amino acids. Trimming cost V 5 bases and J 11 bases, with 16 bases left between them. The DNA of the CDR3 is TGTGCCAGCAGTGGGCCGGGTATGCGGTCCCAGCATTTT. It specifies CASSGPGMRSQHF.

This rearrangement joins TRBV3-1 to TRBJ1-1; D gene ambiguous. Germline lookup yields CDR1 LGHDT and CDR2 YNNKEL (reference sequence). This CDR3 has 11 residues. V was shortened by 0 bases and J by 8 bases, with 4 bases between the two germline ends. The CDR3 bases are TGTGCCAGCAGCCAAGACAGAGAAGCTTTCTTT. Protein sequence: CASSQDREAFF.

The chain combines TRBV6-1 with TRBJ1-3; TRBD1 matches 8 bases. The J segment lost 4 bases and the V segment lost 6 bases, leaving 17 bases of the junction unmatched. Germline values: CDR1 MNHNS, CDR2 SASEGT. The CDR3 sequence is 18 residues long. CDR3 region: CASSPLRAQGVSGNTIYF. The DNA of the CDR3 is TGTGCCAGCAGCCCCTTGAGGGCACAGGGGGTTTCGGGAAACACCATATATTTT.

There are many counts of this clonotype. The J gene is TRBJ2-1, the V gene TRBV6-2 or TRBV6-3; tentative D call: TRBD1 (6 bases). The ends were cut back, 8 bases at V and 6 bases at J, with 17 bases in the middle. Looked up from germline, CDR1 is MNHEY and CDR2 is SVGEGT. The CDR3 runs to 14 residues. The CDR3 DNA reads TGTGCCAGCGTCCTAGGGGGAGCTGTCAATGAGCAGTTCTTC. Residues: CASVLGGAVNEQFF.

The chain recombines TRBV4-2 with TRBJ2-5; 8 nucleotides line up with TRBD2. The V and J ends lost 1 base and 1 base, in that order; junction bases with no gene match: 8. Germline CDR1 and CDR2: LGHNA and YNFKEQ. CDR3 size: 17 residues. The CDR3 region has the DNA TGTGCCAGCAGCCAAGGGTCCAGCGGGGGCTTCCAAGAGACCCAGTACTTC. As protein: CASSQGSSGGFQETQYF.

This clonotype appeared many times. The chain recombines TRBV5-1 with TRBJ1-1; 7 nucleotides align to TRBD1. The CDR3 contains 17 residues. Germline V gene lookup returns CDR1 SGHRS and CDR2 YFSETQ. The junction had 10 bases not matched to a gene; V was cut back by 0 bases and J by 2 bases. This CDR3 is CASSLAGTVRQNTEAFF. CDR3 nucleotide sequence: TGCGCCAGCAGCTTGGCCGGGACAGTCAGGCAAAACACTGAAGCTTTCTTT.

This clonotype has ten or more counts. V and J are TRBV5-1 and TRBJ1-6; D uncertain. The CDR3 covers 14 residues. Germline V lookup: CDR1 SGHRS, CDR2 YFSETQ. V shed 1 base and J shed 5 bases, with 7 bases lying between them. CDR3 in amino acids: CASSLNTDNSPLHF. DNA for the CDR3: TGCGCCAGCAGCTTGAACACAGATAATTCACCCCTCCACTTT.

This clonotype was observed at least ten times. The J gene is TRBJ1-5, the V gene TRBV5-6, with D possibly matching TRBD1 (6 bases). Germline V gene sequence: CDR1 SGHDT, CDR2 YYEEEE. CDR3 length: 15 residues. V was shortened by 4 bases and J by 3 bases, with 14 bases between the two germline ends. The CDR3 loop reads CASSQQGGANQPQHF. CDR3 in DNA: TGTGCCAGCAGCCAACAGGGAGGGGCCAATCAGCCCCAGCATTTT. Using reference TRBV5-6 and TRBJ1-5 for the parts outside the CDR3, the full variable domain is DAGVTQSPTHLIKTRGQQVTLRCSPKSGHDTVSWYQQALGQGPQFIFQYYEEEERQRGNFPDRFSGHQFPNYSSELNVNALLLGDSALYLCASSQQGGANQPQHFGDGTRLSIL.

This clonotype was recorded at least ten times. The chain recombines TRBV7-3 with TRBJ2-1, with D perhaps TRBD2 (6 bases). Per the germline V gene, CDR1 is SGHTA and CDR2 is FQGTGA. The CDR3 is made up of 15 amino acids. Trimming left V 5 bases short and J 3 bases short, with 14 bases between. The CDR3 protein is CASSPTASVYNEQFF. CDR3 coding DNA: TGTGCCAGCAGCCCCACGGCTAGCGTCTACAATGAGCAGTTCTTC.

This clonotype was found a few times. The chain joins TRBV4-1 to TRBJ2-2, with D possibly matching TRBD1 (5 bases). V was shortened by 0 bases and J by 1 base, with 9 bases between the two germline ends. This CDR3 spans 16 amino acids. Germline values: CDR1 MGHRA, CDR2 YSYEKL. CDR3 sequence reads: CASSQDWGKNTGELFF. The CDR3 nucleotides read TGCGCCAGCAGCCAAGATTGGGGCAAGAACACCGGGGAGCTGTTTTTT.

This clonotype was detected a few times. The gene calls are TRBV6-2 or TRBV6-3 and TRBJ2-2; perhaps TRBD2 as D (5 bases). Deletions cut 3 bases from V and 8 bases from J, with 19 bases between. This CDR3 has 16 amino acids. Looked up from germline, CDR1 is MNHEY and CDR2 is SVGEGT. The CDR3, as DNA: TGTGCCAGCAGTTATGTCTTAGCTAGCTCGGCAGGGGAGCTGTTTTTT. Translated: CASSYVLASSAGELFF.

This clonotype was counted only a few times. The rearrangement links TRBV4-1 to TRBJ2-3, with D unresolved. The CDR3 runs to 17 residues. Germline lookup yields CDR1 MGHRA and CDR2 YSYEKL. With 0 bases removed from V and 6 bases from J, the gap between germline ends came to 19 bases. CDR3: CASSQEVAGQASDTQYF. The CDR3 DNA reads TGCGCCAGCAGCCAAGAGGTGGCTGGCCAGGCGTCTGATACGCAGTATTTT.

V is TRBV6-1 and J is TRBJ1-1, with D perhaps TRBD1 (6 bases). This CDR3 is 14 amino acids long. Germline V gene lookup returns CDR1 MNHNS and CDR2 SASEGT. V was cut by 6 bases and J by 1 base, with 12 bases left in between. For the CDR3, the DNA is TGTGCCAGCAGGACCGGACAGAAGAACACTGAAGCTTTCTTT. It translates to CASRTGQKNTEAFF.

This clonotype was found a few times. This chain uses TRBV6-1 with TRBJ1-6, with 7 bases identical to TRBD1. The CDR3 loop spans 16 amino acids. Germline V gene lookup returns CDR1 MNHNS and CDR2 SASEGT. The V segment lost 5 bases and the J segment 14 bases; nucleotides outside the gene matches: 18. Written as DNA, the CDR3 is TGTGCCAGCAGTAAGGAGGGACAGATCTTAATCGTGGCCCTCCACTTT. Its translation is CASSKEGQILIVALHF.

This clonotype has only a few counts. This chain joins TRBV20-1 and TRBJ2-3; 8 bases fit TRBD2. The CDR3 is made up of 15 amino acids. The V gene's germline CDR1 is DFQATT and CDR2 SNEGSKA (reference sequence). The J segment lost 4 bases and the V segment lost 6 bases, leaving 12 bases of the junction unmatched. CDR3 protein: CSAEREPYAADTQYF. The CDR3 nucleotides read TGCAGTGCCGAGCGGGAGCCTTACGCGGCAGATACGCAGTATTTT.

There are many counts of this clonotype. The chain combines TRBV20-1 with TRBJ2-1, with 9 bases that match TRBD2. The germline V gene has CDR1 DFQATT and CDR2 SNEGSKA (reference sequence). The CDR3 length is 15 residues. As DNA, the CDR3 is TGCAGGTCAATTAAAGCGGGGGGTCTTTACAATGAGCAGTTCTTC. Protein: CRSIKAGGLYNEQFF.

In this sample, this clonotype turned up once. A clone one base away is much larger, so this may be a read error. The conserved final phenylalanine or tryptophan is absent from the CDR3, which likely points to a read error. The chain carries TRBV10-3 and TRBJ2-1; D unclear. Trimming removed 6 bases at V and 5 bases at J, with 5 bases between. This CDR3 comprises 11 residues. Germline V CDR1 and CDR2: ENHRY, SYGVKD. CDR3 bases: TGTGCCATCAGCCCTAACAATGAGCAGTTCCTC. Translation: CAISPNNEQFL.

This clonotype was found many times. This sequence joins TRBV5-1 and TRBJ2-1, with 8 bases lining up with TRBD2. From germline, CDR1 is SGHRS and CDR2 YFSETQ. Unmatched junction bases numbered 2, after V lost 1 base and J lost 5 bases. CDR3 length: 14 residues. CDR3 loop: CASSLTGGNNEQFF. In DNA form, the CDR3 reads TGCGCCAGCAGCTTGACGGGGGGGAACAATGAGCAGTTCTTC.

V gene TRBV20-1 combines with J gene TRBJ1-1; weak D call: TRBD1 (6 bases). The V end was cut by 3 bases, the J end by 0 bases, with 14 bases between. Germline CDR1 and CDR2: DFQATT and SNEGSKA (reference sequence). The CDR3 length is 15 residues. The CDR3 DNA follows: TGCAGTGCTAGCATGACTCGGACAGTGAACACTGAAGCTTTCTTT. Translating gives CSASMTRTVNTEAFF.

This clonotype showed up many times. The chain uses TRBV12-3 or TRBV12-4 and TRBJ2-5; D ambiguous. The ends were cut back, 2 bases at V and 5 bases at J, with 3 bases in the middle. The CDR3 runs 11 residues. CDR3 sequence (DNA): TGTGCCAGCAGTTTACTGGAGACCCAGTACTTC. As protein: CASSLLETQYF.